This T cell receptor (beta chain) was identified in a study of T cells after yellow fever vaccination. This clonotype was seen repeatedly, ten times or more. Researchers made TCR cDNA using 5'RACE template switching, and this step added a universal primer site and UMIs. TCRdb re-derived calls from the 5' RACE reads in MiXCR, one entry per CDR3 protein. The table includes 100,000 to 150,000 distinct CDR3 sequences, roughly 8.2% detected once. Germline lookup yields CDR1 ENHRY and CDR2 SYGVKD. The V segment lost 5 bases and the J segment 0 bases; nucleotides outside the gene matches: 8. This CDR3 has 16 residues.

The chain has TRBV10-3 and TRBJ2-7, with 9 nucleotides matching TRBD1. The specimen comprised CD8+ T cells sorted from PBMCs, sampled on the day of the yellow fever booster vaccination. The receptor was derived from a man younger than 35 who received the YFV17D yellow fever vaccine. The CDR3 coding sequence is TGTGCCATCAGTACAGGACAGGGGAAGAGCTCCTACGAGCAGTACTTC. It codes for CAISTGQGKSSYEQYF.